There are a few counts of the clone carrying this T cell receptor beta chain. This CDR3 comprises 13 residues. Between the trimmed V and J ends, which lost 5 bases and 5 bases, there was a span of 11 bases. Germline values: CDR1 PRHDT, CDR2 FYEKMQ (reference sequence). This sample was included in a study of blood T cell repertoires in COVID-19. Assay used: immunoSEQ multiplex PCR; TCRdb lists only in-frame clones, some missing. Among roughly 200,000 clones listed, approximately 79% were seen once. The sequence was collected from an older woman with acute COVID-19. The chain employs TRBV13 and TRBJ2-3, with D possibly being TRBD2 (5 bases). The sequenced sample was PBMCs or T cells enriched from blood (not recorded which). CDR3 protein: CASSPDGRDTQYF. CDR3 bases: TGTGCCAGCAGCCCAGATGGGAGAGATACGCAGTATTTT.